The rows below give T cell receptor beta chains drawn from one sample of a study of blood T cell repertoires in COVID-19. The repertoire was sequenced with immunoSEQ multiplex PCR; TCRdb's copy has only in-frame clones and lacks some. The sample lists approximately 52,000 clones; 75% to 90% were seen once. Material for sequencing was peripheral blood. The receptors come from a man between 60 and 70 years old with acute or convalescent COVID-19. CDR3s include the opening cysteine and the closing phenylalanine or tryptophan. The D gene is left open where the match is weak. Part of the rows lack a size; the others show once, few, many or a class for expanded clones.

>TRBV3-1/TRBV3-2|TRBD1|few|TRBJ1-5
TGTGCCAGCAGCCAAGGCCCCAGGGGGCGGAATCAGCCCCAGCATTTT
CASSQGPRGRNQPQHF
>TRBV4-2|NA|NA|TRBJ2-7
TGTGCCAGCAGCCAAGAATGGGTTCCCGGTAGCGGACGTGCCTACGAGCAGTACTTT
CASSQEWVPGSGRAYEQYF
>TRBV28|TRBD1|NA|TRBJ2-7
TGTGCCAGCAGTTTATCCGGGACAGGGAGGGTGGTGTACTTC
CASSLSGTGRVVYF
>TRBV27|NA|NA|TRBJ1-6
TGTGCCAGCAGTTTGGGTACGGACGGACTTACTTCACCCCTCCACTTT
CASSLGTDGLTSPLHF
>TRBV7-2|NA|once|TRBJ2-3
TGTGCCAGCAGCCCCTACCCCTCTGATACGCAGTATTTT
CASSPYPSDTQYF
>TRBV29-1|TRBD1|NA|TRBJ2-5
TGCAGCGTTGAAGAAGGGGGCAGGCCGCACTTC
CSVEEGGRPHF
>TRBV5-1|NA|NA|TRBJ2-2
TGCGCCAGCAGCCTGGCGGGACAGTCTAGTCTGTTTTTT
CASSLAGQSSLFF
>TRBV5-4|TRBD1|NA|TRBJ1-2
TGTGCCAGCAGCTTGGGACAGGGGAACTCTAACTATGGCTACACCTTC
CASSLGQGNSNYGYTF
>TRBV11-2|NA|NA|TRBJ2-7
TGTGCCAGCAGCTTAGAGCCGGGTGTCGAGCAGTACTTC
CASSLEPGVEQYF
>TRBV7-6|TRBD2|NA|TRBJ2-2
TGTGCCAGCAGCCGACTAGCGGGAGTAATCACCGGGGAGCTGTTTTTT
CASSRLAGVITGELFF
>TRBV28|NA|NA|TRBJ2-5
TGTGCCAGCAGTTTAGGAGGGCGGGAGACCCAGTACTTC
CASSLGGRETQYF
>TRBV27|TRBD2|NA|TRBJ2-3
TGTGCCAGCAGCCGTTTGCGGGAGAGGAGAGATACGCAGTATTTT
CASSRLRERRDTQYF
>TRBV6-2/TRBV6-3|TRBD1|NA|TRBJ1-5
TGTGCCAGCAGTTACGACTCCGGGACAGTCCATATCAATCAGCCCCAGCATTTT
CASSYDSGTVHINQPQHF
>TRBV28|TRBD1|once|TRBJ1-1
TGTGCCAGTCAGACAGGGTGGAACACTGAAGCTTTCTTT
CASQTGWNTEAFF
>TRBV25-1|TRBD1|NA|TRBJ2-2
TGTGCCAGCAGTAGTCAGGGGGTCGGCACCGGGGAGCTGTTTTTT
CASSSQGVGTGELFF
>TRBV7-2|NA|NA|TRBJ1-5
TGTGCCAGCAGCGCAGACAGGAGGTATCAGCCCCAGCATTTT
CASSADRRYQPQHF
>TRBV27|TRBD1|NA|TRBJ2-7
TGTGCCAGCGGTTCGACAGGGGGCCCATCCTACGAGCAGTACTTC
CASGSTGGPSYEQYF
>TRBV9|NA|NA|TRBJ1-2
TGTGCCAGCAGCGTAGAGCCAGGGGCCTCCTTCTATGGCTACACCTTC
CASSVEPGASFYGYTF
>TRBV2|NA|NA|TRBJ2-2
TGTGCCAGCAGAGACCTAGACACCGGGGAGCTGTTTTTT
CASRDLDTGELFF
>TRBV12-3/TRBV12-4|NA|NA|TRBJ1-1
TGTGCCAGCAGACCCAGGGGAGAAACTGAAGCTTTCTTT
CASRPRGETEAFF
>TRBV11-2|TRBD2|NA|TRBJ2-7
TGTGCCAGCAGCTTAGTTGCCGGGACTATCTACGAGCAGTACTTC
CASSLVAGTIYEQYF